The 8 T cell receptor beta chains in this list originate from one sample, sequenced in a study of neurological immune-mediated disorders. Via MiXCR, TCRdb re-called the 5' RACE reads, giving one row per CDR3 protein. The sample includes roughly 56,000 distinct CDR3 sequences, 9.5% to 12% seen only once; the top ten take over 1.5%. The sequenced sample was PBMCs. The receptors were gathered from a man in his sixties in good health.

This clonotype was seen a few times. This rearrangement joins TRBV6-5 to TRBJ2-1; a possible D gene is TRBD2 (5 bases). Germline V gene data show CDR1 as MNHEY and CDR2 as SVGAGI. CDR3 size: 12 residues. V shed 8 bases and J shed 8 bases, with 13 bases lying between them. CDR3 bases: TGTGCCAGCCTCTGTCGAGGGCATGAGCAGTTCTTC. It encodes CASLCRGHEQFF.

At least ten counts were recorded for this clonotype. The chain is built from TRBV7-2 and TRBJ2-5; D not resolved. Germline lookup yields CDR1 SGHTA and CDR2 FQGNSA. The CDR3 is made up of 14 amino acids. V was clipped by 0 bases and J by 1 base, with 6 bases between them. DNA for the CDR3: TGTGCCAGCAGCTTAGCGTCAGCCCAAGAGACCCAGTACTTC. The encoded protein is CASSLASAQETQYF.

There are a few counts of this clonotype. This chain links TRBV19 with TRBJ1-5; no clear D gene. In germline, CDR1 is LNHDA, CDR2 SQIVND (reference sequence). This CDR3 is built from 12 residues. Trimming took 7 bases from V and 1 from J, leaving 5 bases between them. This chain's CDR3 is CASNPSNQPQHF. DNA for the CDR3: TGTGCCAGTAACCCCAGCAATCAGCCCCAGCATTTT.

This clonotype has at least ten counts. The chain recombines TRBV4-2 with TRBJ1-1; D call uncertain. V dropped 4 bases and J dropped 2 bases, with 11 bases sitting between them. The CDR3 runs 14 residues. CDR1 is LGHNA and CDR2 is YNFKEQ in the germline V gene. In DNA form, the CDR3 reads TGTGCCAGCAGCCGGGAGGGAGACAACACTGAAGCTTTCTTT. Amino acid sequence: CASSREGDNTEAFF.

This clonotype appeared many times. The CDR3 spells CASSMRTGFSGNTIYF. The CDR3 DNA is TGTGCCAGCAGCATGAGGACAGGCTTCTCTGGAAACACCATATATTTT. The chain combines TRBV5-6 with TRBJ1-3; 7 bases are a match to TRBD1. CDR1 and CDR2 from the germline V gene are SGHDT and YYEEEE. J was trimmed by 0 bases and V by 4 bases; bases with no gene match: 7. This CDR3 has 16 residues.

This clonotype was detected many times. The V call is TRBV7-2, the J call TRBJ2-4; TRBD1 matches 7 bases. CDR3 length: 18 residues. The germline V gene encodes CDR1 SGHTA and CDR2 FQGNSA. Germline trimming cut 1 base from V and 0 bases from J; bases unmatched to any gene: 9. The CDR3 region has the DNA TGTGCCAGCAGCTTAGTCCCCCTGGACAGGCTAGCCAAAAACATTCAGTACTTC. Its protein is CASSLVPLDRLAKNIQYF.

This clonotype has a count of ten or more. The chain couples TRBV11-2 to TRBJ1-5; TRBD1 might be the D (5 bases). V gave up 4 bases and J gave up 4 bases, with 14 bases separating them. Germline CDR1 and CDR2: SGHAT and FQNNGV. The CDR3 runs to 15 residues. The CDR3 region has the DNA TGTGCCAGCAGCTCGGGACCCGCCGGGAATCAGCCCCAGCATTTT. It codes for CASSSGPAGNQPQHF.

In its sample, this clonotype was seen many times. The V gene is TRBV25-1, the J gene TRBJ1-1; D not certain. Germline lookup yields CDR1 MGHDK and CDR2 SYGVNS. The CDR3 runs to 12 residues. V was shortened by 4 bases and J by 11 bases, with 14 bases between the two germline ends. CDR3 protein: CASSVGSLGAFF. In DNA form, the CDR3 reads TGTGCCAGCAGTGTAGGGAGCCTGGGGGCTTTCTTT.